This is a list of T cell receptor beta chains from one sample in a study of regulatory T cells in long-lasting Graves disease. MiXCR was run by TCRdb on the multiplex PCR reads, yielding one entry per CDR3 protein. Of about 430,000 distinct CDR3 sequences in the sample, roughly 21% were seen once. The sample consisted of peripheral blood mononuclear cells (PBMCs), taken when the disease was refractory, from a patient treated with antithyroid drugs. Receptors originate from a female donor with Graves disease. CDR3s include the opening cysteine and the closing phenylalanine or tryptophan. The D gene is left open where the match is weak. Expanded clones are given a class, and other clones once, few, many or no size at all.

j_call v_call clone_size d_call cdr3_nt cdr3_aa
TRBJ2-2 TRBV7-8 - - TGTGCCAGCAGCTTAGCGCACGAAGCGGTCACCGGGGAGCTGTTTTTT CASSLAHEAVTGELFF
TRBJ1-1 TRBV4-1 - - TGCGCCAGCAGTTCCTCCCCCGACAGTGATGAAGCTTTCTTT CASSSSPDSDEAFF
TRBJ2-1 TRBV3-1 - TRBD2 TGTGCCAGCAGCCAAGAAGAACTAGCGGATTACAATGAGCAGTTCTTC CASSQEELADYNEQFF
TRBJ1-1 TRBV5-1 many - TGTGCCAGCAGCTTGCAGGGGAGGGACACTGAAGCTTTCTTT CASSLQGRDTEAFF
TRBJ2-5 TRBV18 few - TGTGCCAGCTCACTTAGGAGAATGGGAGAGACCCAGTACTTC CASSLRRMGETQYF
TRBJ1-1 TRBV11-1 many - TGTGCCAGCAGCCTGACCGATAACACTGAAGCTTTCTTT CASSLTDNTEAFF
TRBJ2-2 TRBV5-6 - TRBD2 TGTGCCAGCAGCACCCTAGCGGGAGTGGCCGGGGAGCTGTTTTTT CASSTLAGVAGELFF
TRBJ2-5 TRBV3-1 many TRBD2 TGTGCCAGCAGCCAAGATCACCCCACGCTAGCGGGAGATGAGACCCAGTACTTC CASSQDHPTLAGDETQYF
TRBJ1-2 TRBV10-3 many TRBD1 TGTGCCATCAGTGGACAGGGGCATGGCTACACCTTC CAISGQGHGYTF
TRBJ2-5 TRBV20-1 few TRBD1 TGCAGCGCCGGACAGGGACAAGAGACCCAGTACTTC CSAGQGQETQYF